The 4 T cell receptor beta chains below all came from one sample that was sequenced in a study of T-cell memory formation after mild COVID-19. TCRdb reprocessed the 5' RACE reads via MiXCR and lists one record per CDR3 protein. The data show about 400,000 distinct CDR3 sequences, 23% seen once. Source material: PBMCs or a T cell subset sorted from them (not recorded which). These receptors originate from an adult woman who had mild COVID-19 (a few samples of this study predate the infection). Cell type and time point are not known.

The V gene is TRBV10-3, the J gene TRBJ2-1, with 9 bases fitting TRBD2. V shed 0 bases and J 10 bases; nucleotides not matched to a gene: 10. CDR3 length: 16 amino acids. The germline V gene encodes CDR1 ENHRY and CDR2 SYGVKD. CDR3 protein: CAISESNIAGEGEQFF. DNA for the CDR3: TGTGCCATCAGTGAGTCCAATATAGCGGGAGAAGGAGAGCAGTTCTTC.

This clonotype has only one observation. CDR3 sequence: CASSQWDRGQETQYF. CDR3 nucleotides: TGCGCCAGCAGCCAGTGGGACAGGGGCCAAGAGACCCAGTACTTC. The gene calls are TRBV4-1 and TRBJ2-5, with 10 positions matching TRBD1. Germline V CDR1 and CDR2: MGHRA, YSYEKL. Unmatched junction bases numbered 2, after V lost 3 bases and J lost 1 base. This CDR3 is 15 amino acids long.

The gene calls are TRBV5-1 and TRBJ1-1; the match to TRBD1 covers 7 bases. The V gene's germline CDR1 is SGHRS and CDR2 YFSETQ. V trimming: 5 bases; J trimming: 1 base; junction bases outside the gene matches: 11. CDR3 length: 16 amino acids. The CDR3 region is CASSLNLGGANTEAFF. CDR3 nucleotide sequence: TGCGCCAGCAGTCTGAACCTAGGGGGCGCGAACACTGAAGCTTTCTTT.

The chain carries TRBV7-8 and TRBJ1-1, with D possibly TRBD1 on 6 matching bases. Per germline, CDR1 SGHVS and CDR2 FQNEAQ. V was pared by 7 bases and J by 5 bases, with 23 bases between. The CDR3 loop spans 16 amino acids. CDR3 region: CASKPPGGGARTEAFF. The CDR3 nucleotides are TGTGCCAGCAAACCTCCTGGGGGGGGCGCGAGGACTGAAGCTTTCTTT.